This entry is about one T cell receptor (beta chain). The sample originates from a study of shared clonotypes between healthy human individuals. The table came from immunoSEQ multiplex PCR; TCRdb's copy has only in-frame clones and leaves some out. Of more than 450,000 clones detected, 79% appear once; the ten largest clones hold about an eighth. V was trimmed by 4 bases and J by 5 bases, leaving 9 bases between them. Germline V CDR1 and CDR2: SGHRS, YFSETQ. The CDR3 runs 12 residues. The receptor's source is a woman aged 40 to 55 in good health. Some clones in this sample may be carry-over from other donors' samples. The specimen sequenced was PBMCs. This chain uses TRBV5-1 with TRBJ2-5; D not certain. The CDR3 reads CASSTIGETQYF. In nucleotides, the CDR3 is TGCGCCAGCAGCACGATTGGGGAGACCCAGTACTTC.